This T cell receptor (beta chain) derives from a study of T cell responses to AZD1222 COVID-19 vaccine. About this clone itself: Its specificity is unknown.

The study's findings and limits: Baseline serostatus was positive in only a handful of AZD1222 recipients. Elevations in Spike-specific TCR breadth and depth followed administration of two AZD1222 doses.

The method was immunoSEQ multiplex PCR; TCRdb's version includes in-frame clones alone and lacks a portion of them. This sample carries about 140,000 clones, about nine tenths of them seen once, and the ten largest clones take about 3.4%. Trimming took 7 bases from V and 2 from J, leaving 7 bases between them. Germline values: CDR1 DFQATT, CDR2 SNEGSKA (reference sequence). The length of the CDR3 is 11 residues. This clonotype originated in an adult in good health. The chain links TRBV20-1 to TRBJ2-3; tentatively, D is TRBD1 or TRBD2 (5 bases each). The specimen comprised peripheral blood, sampled on day 0 of AZD1222 vaccination. CDR3 in amino acids: CSGDVTDTQYF. Written as DNA, the CDR3 is TGCAGTGGGGACGTCACAGATACGCAGTATTTT.